The present entry profiles one T cell receptor (beta chain) with its context. These data are taken from a study of cytomegalovirus exposure and HLA in healthy donors. Primers included in the PCR were 60 Vbeta and 13 Jbeta primers. As handled by the study authors: As a later analysis found, there were tens of millions of unique TCR beta chains, of which roughly 11 million were shared. TCRdb's copy holds only in-frame clones and misses some; the assay was immunoSEQ multiplex PCR. V and J calls and clone size are given by that table; D and trimming were obtained from the DNA. This sample has some 150,000 clones, with about 61% found just once. The V end was cut by 3 bases, the J end by 0 bases, with 5 bases between. Germline V gives CDR1 SGHDT, CDR2 YYEEEE. The CDR3 is 13 amino acids.

The receptor was derived from a woman in her 40s in good health and CMV-seronegative. Sequencing used PBMCs. V gene TRBV5-6 combines with J gene TRBJ2-3; D unresolved. CDR3 residues: CASSSSSTDTQYF. The DNA of the CDR3 is TGTGCCAGCAGCTCGTCTAGCACAGATACGCAGTATTTT.